The 24 T cell receptor beta chains presented below share a single source sample, sequenced in a study of pediatric ulcerative colitis. The method was immunoSEQ multiplex PCR; TCRdb's version includes in-frame clones alone and lacks a portion of them. The repertoire holds 15,000 to 20,000 clones, with about 80% as singletons. During colonoscopy, one to two rectal pinch biopsies were collected. Sequenced input: gut tissue. Receptors originate from a boy between 5 and 17 years old who was a control in a study of pediatric ulcerative colitis.

The rearrangement joins TRBV18 to TRBJ1-1, with 7 positions matching TRBD1. The CDR3 runs to 15 residues. Trimming cost V 1 base and J 3 bases; bases outside gene matches: 5. Germline CDR1 and CDR2: KGHSH and LQKENI. The CDR3 region is CASSPLTGRDTEAFF. The DNA for the CDR3 is TGTGCCAGCTCACCACTGACAGGGAGGGACACTGAAGCTTTCTTT.

The chain carries TRBV4-3 and TRBJ1-4, with D unresolved. This CDR3 spans 17 amino acids. V was shortened by 0 bases and J by 6 bases, with 17 bases between the two germline ends. Germline lookup yields CDR1 LGHNA and CDR2 YSLEER. In nucleotides, the CDR3 is TGCGCCAGCAGCCAAGATAAGTTTGGGCAGCTCCATGAAAAACTGTTTTTT. Its translation: CASSQDKFGQLHEKLFF.

The chain combines TRBV10-2 with TRBJ1-2; 7 positions match TRBD1. The CDR3 contains 14 residues. After removal of 3 bases from V and 5 bases from J, the junction contained 6 bases not matched to a gene. In germline, CDR1 is WSHSY, CDR2 SAAADI. The CDR3 bases are TGCGCCAGCAGTGAATCCGACAGGGATTATGGCTACACCTTC. Translating it yields CASSESDRDYGYTF.

V usage is TRBV28 and J usage is TRBJ1-2; TRBD1 might be the D (5 bases). Deletions cut 10 bases from V and 5 bases from J, with 17 bases between. This CDR3 region has 13 residues. Germline V gene data show CDR1 as MDHEN and CDR2 as SYDVKM. The CDR3 DNA follows: TGTGCCATTGGAATCAGACAGCCTTATGGCTACACCTTC. Protein product: CAIGIRQPYGYTF.

The chain links TRBV9 to TRBJ2-1; D ambiguous. Trimming cost V 0 bases and J 9 bases, with 7 bases left between them. The CDR3 length is 12 residues. Germline V gives CDR1 SGDLS, CDR2 YYNGEE. DNA for the CDR3: TGTGCCAGCAGCGTAGAGGGCGGTGAGCAGTTCTTC. Its translation: CASSVEGGEQFF.

The V gene is TRBV6-1, the J gene TRBJ2-3; 10 bases align to TRBD1. The CDR3 covers 16 residues. The J segment lost 6 bases and the V segment lost 2 bases, leaving 8 bases of the junction unmatched. Germline assignment: CDR1 MNHNS and CDR2 SASEGT. CDR3 protein: CASSESPGTGDDTQYF. CDR3 bases: TGTGCCAGCAGTGAATCACCCGGGACAGGGGACGATACGCAGTATTTT.

This clone was observed a few times. This rearrangement joins TRBV19 to TRBJ2-7; D unclear. V lost 2 bases to trimming and J lost 2 bases, with 16 bases between them. Germline V gene data show CDR1 as LNHDA and CDR2 as SQIVND (reference sequence). The CDR3 has 16 residues. This chain's CDR3 is CASSIKRYSRTYEQYF. The CDR3 DNA follows: TGTGCCAGTAGTATAAAAAGATACAGTCGAACCTACGAGCAGTACTTC.

CDR3 amino acids: CASSIETGGIETQYF. The CDR3 region has the DNA TGTGCCAGTAGTATCGAGACAGGGGGCATAGAGACCCAGTACTTC. The rearrangement uses TRBV19 and TRBJ2-5; TRBD1 matches at 10 bases. V was clipped by 3 bases and J by 4 bases; unmatched bases: 5. Germline-derived CDR1 and CDR2 are LNHDA and SQIVND (reference sequence). The CDR3 runs to 15 residues.

The V and J genes are TRBV28 and TRBJ1-4; 11 positions agree with TRBD1. J lost 9 bases, V lost 6 bases, and 9 bases had no gene match. In germline, CDR1 is MDHEN, CDR2 SYDVKM. This CDR3 contains 15 residues. The CDR3, as DNA: TGTGCCAGCAGCCCTCCCGGACAGGGGGCTAAAAAACTGTTTTTT. Its protein product is CASSPPGQGAKKLFF.

The rearrangement joins TRBV10-1 to TRBJ2-3, with D hard to call. Trimming took off 0 bases at V and 4 bases at J, with 2 bases between the two ends. The CDR3 consists of 12 residues. CDR1 and CDR2 (germline): WNHNN, SYGVQD (reference sequence). The CDR3 sequence: CASSESADTQYF. CDR3 DNA sequence: TGCGCCAGCAGTGAGTCGGCAGATACGCAGTATTTT.

This clone was recorded a few times. The chain has TRBV4-1 and TRBJ2-5; 9 bases agree with TRBD1. The germline V gene has CDR1 MGHRA and CDR2 YSYEKL. Unmatched junction bases numbered 14, after V lost 1 base and J lost 2 bases. CDR3 length: 19 amino acids. The CDR3 nucleotides are TGCGCCAGCAGCCAAGGGAAGCGCTGGGACAGGGCGTCACAAGAGACCCAGTACTTC. Amino acids: CASSQGKRWDRASQETQYF.

V gene TRBV5-1 combines with J gene TRBJ1-1; the match to TRBD1 covers 9 bases. Germline-derived CDR1 and CDR2 are SGHRS and YFSETQ. With V trimmed by 4 bases and J by 3 bases, 1 base remained unmatched. The length of the CDR3 is 13 residues. CDR3 DNA sequence: TGCGCCAGCAGCAGGACAGGGGACACTGAAGCTTTCTTT. This codes for CASSRTGDTEAFF. Variable domain in full (rest from reference TRBV5-1 and TRBJ1-1): KAGVTQTPRYLIKTRGQQVTLSCSPISGHRSVSWYQQTPGQGLQFLFEYFSETQRNKGNFPGRFSGRQFSNSRSEMNVSTLELGDSALYLCASSRTGDTEAFFGQGTRLTVV.

CDR3 region: CASVPGLDTYNEQFF. The CDR3 coding sequence is TGTGCCAGCGTCCCGGGACTAGACACTTACAATGAGCAGTTCTTC. This chain links TRBV18 with TRBJ2-1, with 8 bases lining up with TRBD2. This CDR3 has 15 residues. The V gene end was trimmed by 8 bases and the J gene end by 4 bases; junction bases not matched to a gene: 10. Germline-derived CDR1 and CDR2 are KGHSH and LQKENI.

In this sample, this clone turned up once. V gene TRBV11-2 combines with J gene TRBJ2-3; 11 bases are shared with TRBD2. The ends lost 5 bases at V and 0 bases at J; junction bases unmatched: 7. The CDR3 has 17 amino acids. Germline V lookup: CDR1 SGHAT, CDR2 FQNNGV. CDR3 sequence: CASSHPLAGGSTDTQYF. CDR3 in DNA: TGTGCCAGCAGCCATCCTCTAGCGGGGGGTAGCACAGATACGCAGTATTTT.

This chain joins TRBV5-1 and TRBJ2-7; 8 nucleotides match TRBD2. Trimming cost V 3 bases and J 4 bases; bases outside gene matches: 6. The germline V gene has CDR1 SGHRS and CDR2 YFSETQ. The CDR3 totals 14 residues. Here the CDR3 reads CASSWREAWYEQYF. For the CDR3, the DNA is TGCGCCAGCAGCTGGCGGGAGGCTTGGTACGAGCAGTACTTC.

This chain's CDR3 is CASSFTPGELFF. The CDR3 DNA follows: TGTGCCAGCAGTTTTACCCCCGGGGAGCTGTTTTTT. The rearrangement joins TRBV28 to TRBJ2-2, with unresolved D. The V gene's germline CDR1 is MDHEN and CDR2 SYDVKM. V lost 3 bases, J lost 6 bases, and 5 bases lay in between. This CDR3 region has 12 residues.

V usage is TRBV7-3 and J usage is TRBJ1-1, with D possibly TRBD1 on 5 matching bases. Trimming cost V 0 bases and J 1 base, with 9 bases left between them. In germline, CDR1 is SGHTA, CDR2 FQGTGA. This CDR3 region has 15 residues. CDR3 sequence reads: CASSLTPGRNTEAFF. CDR3 sequence (DNA): TGTGCCAGCAGCTTAACCCCAGGGCGGAACACTGAAGCTTTCTTT.

The rearrangement joins TRBV7-3 to TRBJ2-1, with 8 positions matching TRBD1. V dropped 2 bases and J dropped 2; count of bases not matched to a gene: 5. CDR1 is SGHTA, CDR2 FQGTGA, per germline. The CDR3 is made up of 16 amino acids. The CDR3 DNA reads TGTGCCAGCAGCTTATCCGGGACAGGACCCTACAATGAGCAGTTCTTC. Protein sequence: CASSLSGTGPYNEQFF. Combining the CDR3 with reference TRBV7-3 and TRBJ2-1 gives the whole variable domain GAGVSQTPSNKVTEKGKYVELRCDPISGHTALYWYRQSLGQGPEFLIYFQGTGAADDSGLPNDRFFAVRPEGSVSTLKIQRTERGDSAVYLCASSLSGTGPYNEQFFGPGTRLTVL.

This chain uses TRBV5-1 with TRBJ1-4, with TRBD1 as a possible D gene (5 bases). The CDR3 has 17 residues. Germline V gene data show CDR1 as SGHRS and CDR2 as YFSETQ. The germline V and J ends were trimmed by 5 bases and 0 bases, with 17 bases remaining between them. Here the CDR3 reads CASRPGVYGPTNEKLFF. CDR3 in DNA: TGCGCCAGCAGACCGGGGGTTTACGGACCAACTAATGAAAAACTGTTTTTT.

The chain uses TRBV7-9 and TRBJ2-5; D ambiguous. V was shortened by 2 bases and J by 2 bases, with 6 bases between the two germline ends. The CDR3 runs 13 residues. The germline V gene has CDR1 SEHNR and CDR2 FQNEAQ (reference sequence). CDR3 sequence reads: CASSLLGQETQYF. The CDR3 DNA follows: TGTGCCAGCAGCTTACTAGGGCAAGAGACCCAGTACTTC.

To note about this clone: Other DNA variants within this sample encode the same CDR3. The V call is TRBV6-4, the J call TRBJ2-2; D gene uncertain. Trimming left V 2 bases short and J 4 bases short, with 5 bases between. The CDR3 consists of 13 residues. Germline CDR1 MRHNA, CDR2 SNTAGT. CDR3 in DNA: TGTGCCAGCAGTGACAGGGCCACCGGGGAGCTGTTTTTT. It translates to CASSDRATGELFF.

This rearrangement joins TRBV7-2 to TRBJ1-2, with TRBD1 matching 9 bases. CDR3 length: 14 residues. Germline CDR1 reads SGHTA; CDR2 reads FQGNSA. With 7 bases clipped from V and 4 bases from J, the junction kept 7 bases outside the gene matches. The CDR3 DNA sequence: TGTGCCAGCACCCCACAGGGGGCAGGCTATGGCTACACCTTC. Translating it yields CASTPQGAGYGYTF. The entire variable domain, with the rest obtained from reference TRBV7-2 and TRBJ1-2, is as follows: GAGVSQSPSNKVTEKGKDVELRCDPISGHTALYWYRQSLGQGLEFLIYFQGNSAPDKSGLPSDRFSAERTGGSVSTLTIQRTQQEDSAVYLCASTPQGAGYGYTFGSGTRLTVV.

CDR3 loop: CASSYSSGGYEQYF. For the CDR3, the DNA is TGTGCCAGCAGTTACTCCAGCGGGGGTTACGAGCAGTACTTC. The chain couples TRBV6-5 to TRBJ2-7, with TRBD2 matching over 8 bases. This CDR3 has 14 residues. Trimming removed 0 bases from V and 4 bases from J; junction bases left unmatched: 2. Germline CDR1 and CDR2: MNHEY and SVGAGI.

Here the CDR3 DNA reads TGTGCCAGCAGCTTAGCCCCTAGCGGGGGGGCAGATACGCAGTATTTT. Protein: CASSLAPSGGADTQYF. The rearrangement uses TRBV7-2 and TRBJ2-3, with 12 bases that match TRBD2. Germline-derived CDR1 and CDR2 are SGHTA and FQGNSA. The CDR3 has 16 amino acids. V shed 0 bases and J 4 bases; nucleotides not matched to a gene: 2.